This TCR beta chain was sequenced during a study of T cell responses to AZD1222 COVID-19 vaccine. Study-wide results and caveats: Regions 160-218 and 743-854 held dominance among vaccine-associated CD4 TCRs, which spanned spike. Just five or six AZD1222 recipients were seropositive at baseline.

Pooled in the analysis were second doses at about 4 or about 12 weeks. Sequenced by immunoSEQ multiplex PCR; TCRdb stores in-frame clones only, minus some. The sample has about 140,000 clones, 90% to 95% seen once; the top ten hold approximately 1.3%. For this clone: Its target is not known.

The germline CDR1 and CDR2 sequences are SGHRS and YFSETQ. This CDR3 comprises 15 residues. Trimming cost V 4 bases and J 6 bases; bases outside gene matches: 6. Material: peripheral blood, obtained 28 days after the second AZD1222 dose. The genes are TRBV5-1 and TRBJ1-5, with 11 bases identical to TRBD1. This receptor was identified in an adult who received the AZD1222 COVID-19 vaccine. CDR3 protein: CASSKDRGHGQPQHF. The CDR3 DNA reads as TGCGCCAGCAGCAAGGACAGGGGGCACGGTCAGCCCCAGCATTTT.